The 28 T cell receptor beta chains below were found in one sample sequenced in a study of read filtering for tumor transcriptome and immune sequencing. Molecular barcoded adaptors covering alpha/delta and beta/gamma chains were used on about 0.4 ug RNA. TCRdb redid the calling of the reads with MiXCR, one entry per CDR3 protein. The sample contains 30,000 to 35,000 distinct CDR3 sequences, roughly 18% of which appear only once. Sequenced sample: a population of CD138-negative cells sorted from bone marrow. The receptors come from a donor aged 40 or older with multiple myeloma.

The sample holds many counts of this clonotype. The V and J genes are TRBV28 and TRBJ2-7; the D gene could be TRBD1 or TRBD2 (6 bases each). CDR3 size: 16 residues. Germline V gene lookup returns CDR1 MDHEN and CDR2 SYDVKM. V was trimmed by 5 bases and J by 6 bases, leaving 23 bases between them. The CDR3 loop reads CASSAPRDMRTLEQYF. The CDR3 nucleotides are TGTGCCAGCAGTGCACCGCGGGACATGAGGACACTCGAGCAGTACTTC.

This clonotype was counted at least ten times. The CDR3 DNA reads TGCGCCAGCAGAGGACAGACGTCCACAGATACGCAGTATTTT. This sequence encodes CASRGQTSTDTQYF. V gene TRBV5-1 combines with J gene TRBJ2-3; D is possibly TRBD1 (6 bases). This CDR3 has 14 amino acids. The germline V gene has CDR1 SGHRS and CDR2 YFSETQ. The V gene lost 5 bases and the J gene lost 2 bases, with 12 bases spanning the gap.

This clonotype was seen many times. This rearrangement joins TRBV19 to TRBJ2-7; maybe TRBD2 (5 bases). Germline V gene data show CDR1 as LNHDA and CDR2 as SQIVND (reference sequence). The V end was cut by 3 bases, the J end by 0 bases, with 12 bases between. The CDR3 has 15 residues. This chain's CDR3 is CASSIQFGSSYEQYF. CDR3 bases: TGTGCCAGTAGTATCCAGTTTGGGAGCTCCTACGAGCAGTACTTC.

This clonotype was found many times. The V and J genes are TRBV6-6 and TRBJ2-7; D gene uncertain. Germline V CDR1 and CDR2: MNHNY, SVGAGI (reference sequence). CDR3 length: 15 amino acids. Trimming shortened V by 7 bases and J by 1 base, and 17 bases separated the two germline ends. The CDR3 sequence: CASMARPTPSYEQYF. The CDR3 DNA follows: TGTGCCAGCATGGCCCGACCTACCCCGTCCTACGAGCAGTACTTC.

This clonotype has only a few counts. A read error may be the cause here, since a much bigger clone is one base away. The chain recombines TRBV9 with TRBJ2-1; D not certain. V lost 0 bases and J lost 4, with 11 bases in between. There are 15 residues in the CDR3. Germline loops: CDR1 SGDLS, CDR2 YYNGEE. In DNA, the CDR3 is TGTGCCAGCAGCGTAGGGCCGGTGGAGTACAATGAGCAGTTCTTC. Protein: CASSVGPVEYNEQFF.

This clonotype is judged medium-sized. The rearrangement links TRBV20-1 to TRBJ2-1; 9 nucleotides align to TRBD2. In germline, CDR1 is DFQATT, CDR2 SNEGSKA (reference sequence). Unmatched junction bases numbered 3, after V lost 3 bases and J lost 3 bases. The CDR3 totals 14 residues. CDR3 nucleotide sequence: TGCAGTGCTAGCGGACTAGCGAACTACAATGAGCAGTTCTTC. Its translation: CSASGLANYNEQFF.

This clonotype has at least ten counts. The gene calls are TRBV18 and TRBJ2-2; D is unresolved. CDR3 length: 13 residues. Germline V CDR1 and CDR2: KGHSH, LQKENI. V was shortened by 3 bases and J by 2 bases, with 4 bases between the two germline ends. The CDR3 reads CASSPRNTGELFF. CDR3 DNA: TGTGCCAGCTCACCGAGAAACACCGGGGAGCTGTTTTTT. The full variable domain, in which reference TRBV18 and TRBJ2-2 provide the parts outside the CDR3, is NAGVMQNPRHLVRRRGQEARLRCSPMKGHSHVYWYRQLPEEGLKFMVYLQKENIIDESGMPKERFSAEFPKEGPSILRIQQVVRGDSAAYFCASSPRNTGELFFGEGSRLTVL.

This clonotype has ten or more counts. This chain's CDR3 is CAISAGTSGSFPSYEQYF. In DNA form, the CDR3 reads TGTGCCATCAGTGCCGGGACTAGCGGGTCCTTCCCTTCCTACGAGCAGTACTTC. The V call is TRBV10-3, the J call TRBJ2-7; the match to TRBD2 covers 12 bases. The V gene's germline CDR1 is ENHRY and CDR2 SYGVKD. The CDR3 is 18 residues long. The V gene end was trimmed by 4 bases and the J gene end by 1 base; junction bases not matched to a gene: 11.

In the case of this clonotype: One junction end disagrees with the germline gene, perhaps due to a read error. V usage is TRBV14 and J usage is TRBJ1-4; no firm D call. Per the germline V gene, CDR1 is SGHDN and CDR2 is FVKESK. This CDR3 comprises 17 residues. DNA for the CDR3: TGTGCCAGCAGCCAAGATCCAGCGGGGTCTAGCGCAGATACGCAGTGTTTT. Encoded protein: CASSQDPAGSSADTQCF.

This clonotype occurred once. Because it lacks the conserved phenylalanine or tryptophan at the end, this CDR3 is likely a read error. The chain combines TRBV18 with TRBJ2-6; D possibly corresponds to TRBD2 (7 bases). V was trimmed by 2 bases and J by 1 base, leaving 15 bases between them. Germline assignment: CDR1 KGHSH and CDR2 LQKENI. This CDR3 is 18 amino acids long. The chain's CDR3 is CASSPSSAGASGANVLTS. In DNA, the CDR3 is TGTGCCAGCTCACCAAGCAGCGCGGGGGCATCTGGGGCCAACGTCCTGACTTCC.

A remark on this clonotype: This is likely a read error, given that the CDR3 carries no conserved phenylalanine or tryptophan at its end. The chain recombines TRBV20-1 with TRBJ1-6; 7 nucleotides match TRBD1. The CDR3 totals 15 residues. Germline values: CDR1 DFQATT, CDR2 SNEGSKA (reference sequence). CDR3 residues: CSARGGPVGNSPLHS. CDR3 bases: TGCAGTGCCAGAGGGGGCCCTGTGGGTAATTCACCCCTCCACTCT.

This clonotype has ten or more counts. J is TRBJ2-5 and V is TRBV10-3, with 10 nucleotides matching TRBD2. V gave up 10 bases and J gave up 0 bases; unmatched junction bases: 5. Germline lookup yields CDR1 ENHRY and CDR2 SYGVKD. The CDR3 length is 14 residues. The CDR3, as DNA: TGTGCCACCTCTAGCGGGGGCTACCAAGAGACCCAGTACTTC. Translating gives CATSSGGYQETQYF.

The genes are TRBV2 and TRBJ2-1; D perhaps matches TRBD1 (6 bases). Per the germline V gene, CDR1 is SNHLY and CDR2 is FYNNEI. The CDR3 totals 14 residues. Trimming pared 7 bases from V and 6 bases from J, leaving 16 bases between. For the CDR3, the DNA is TGTGCCAGCACCCAGGAAAAGGACAGCAATGAGCAGTTCTTC. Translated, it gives CASTQEKDSNEQFF.

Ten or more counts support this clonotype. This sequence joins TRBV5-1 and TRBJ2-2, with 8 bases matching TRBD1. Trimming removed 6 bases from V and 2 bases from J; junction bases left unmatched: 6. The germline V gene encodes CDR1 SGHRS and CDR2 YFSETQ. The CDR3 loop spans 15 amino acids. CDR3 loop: CASTPGQANTGELFF. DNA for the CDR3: TGCGCCAGCACCCCGGGACAGGCAAACACCGGGGAGCTGTTTTTT.

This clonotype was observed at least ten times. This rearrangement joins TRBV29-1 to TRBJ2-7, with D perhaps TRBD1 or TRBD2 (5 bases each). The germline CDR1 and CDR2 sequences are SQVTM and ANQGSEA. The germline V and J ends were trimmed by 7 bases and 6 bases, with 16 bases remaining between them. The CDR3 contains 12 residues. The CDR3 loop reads CSAGTSRREQYF. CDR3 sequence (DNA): TGCAGCGCCGGGACCTCAAGGCGCGAGCAGTACTTC.

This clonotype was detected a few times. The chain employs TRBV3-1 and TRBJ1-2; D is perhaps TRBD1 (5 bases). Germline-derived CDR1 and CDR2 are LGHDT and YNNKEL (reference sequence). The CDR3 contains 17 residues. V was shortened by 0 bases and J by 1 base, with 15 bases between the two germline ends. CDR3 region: CASSQDLILGGNYGYTF. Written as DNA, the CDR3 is TGTGCCAGCAGCCAAGATCTCATTTTGGGGGGTAACTATGGCTACACCTTC.

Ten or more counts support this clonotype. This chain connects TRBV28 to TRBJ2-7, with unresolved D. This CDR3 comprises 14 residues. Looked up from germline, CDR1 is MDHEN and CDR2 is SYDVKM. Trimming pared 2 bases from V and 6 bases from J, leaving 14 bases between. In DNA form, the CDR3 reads TGTGCCAGCAGTTTACCCCCCGCAGGCAGCGAGCAGTACTTC. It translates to CASSLPPAGSEQYF.

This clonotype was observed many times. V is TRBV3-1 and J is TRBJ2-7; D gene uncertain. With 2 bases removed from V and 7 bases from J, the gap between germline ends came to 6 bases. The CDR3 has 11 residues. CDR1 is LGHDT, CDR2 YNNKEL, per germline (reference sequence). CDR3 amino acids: CASSQRQEQYF. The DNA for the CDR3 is TGTGCCAGCAGCCAAAGGCAGGAGCAGTACTTC.

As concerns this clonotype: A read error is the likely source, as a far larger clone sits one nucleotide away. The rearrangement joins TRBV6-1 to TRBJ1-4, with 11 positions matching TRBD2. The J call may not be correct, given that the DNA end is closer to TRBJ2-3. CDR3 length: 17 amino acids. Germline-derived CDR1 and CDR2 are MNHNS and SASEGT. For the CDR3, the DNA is TGTGCCAGCAGTGAAAGCCCTACTAGCGGGGGCACAGGTACGCAGTATTTT. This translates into CASSESPTSGGTGTQYF.

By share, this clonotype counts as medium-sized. In DNA form, the CDR3 reads TGCAGTGTTAGCGGGAGGGTTTCCTACAATGAGCAGTTCTTC. This translates into CSVSGRVSYNEQFF. The chain has TRBV20-1 and TRBJ2-1, with 11 bases aligning to TRBD2. CDR3 length: 14 amino acids. Germline V CDR1 and CDR2: DFQATT, SNEGSKA (reference sequence). Unmatched junction bases numbered 3, after V lost 7 bases and J lost 1 base.

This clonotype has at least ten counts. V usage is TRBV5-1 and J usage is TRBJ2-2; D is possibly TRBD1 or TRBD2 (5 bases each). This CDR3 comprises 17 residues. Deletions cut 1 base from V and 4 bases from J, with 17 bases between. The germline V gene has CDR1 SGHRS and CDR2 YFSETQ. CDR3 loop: CASSLIPMAGSTGELFF. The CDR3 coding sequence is TGCGCCAGCAGCTTGATCCCAATGGCAGGGAGCACCGGGGAGCTGTTTTTT.

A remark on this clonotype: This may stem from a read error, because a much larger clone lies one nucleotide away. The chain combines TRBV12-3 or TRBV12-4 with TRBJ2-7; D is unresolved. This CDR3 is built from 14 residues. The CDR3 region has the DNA TGTGCCAGCAGTTTTGGCCAGATAACCTACGGGCAGTACTTC. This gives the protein CASSFGQITYGQYF.

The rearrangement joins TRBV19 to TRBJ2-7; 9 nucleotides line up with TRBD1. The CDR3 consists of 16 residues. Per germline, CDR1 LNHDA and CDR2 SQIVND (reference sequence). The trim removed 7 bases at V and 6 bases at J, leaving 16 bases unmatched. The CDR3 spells CASTITIGTGMGEQYF. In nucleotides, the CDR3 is TGTGCCAGTACCATAACAATAGGGACAGGGATGGGCGAGCAGTACTTC.

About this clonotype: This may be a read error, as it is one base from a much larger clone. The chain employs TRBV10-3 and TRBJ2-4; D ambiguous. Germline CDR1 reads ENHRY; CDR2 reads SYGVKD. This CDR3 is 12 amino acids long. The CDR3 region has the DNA TGTGCCATCAGCCTACAGAAAAACGTTCAGTACTTC. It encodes CAISLQKNVQYF.

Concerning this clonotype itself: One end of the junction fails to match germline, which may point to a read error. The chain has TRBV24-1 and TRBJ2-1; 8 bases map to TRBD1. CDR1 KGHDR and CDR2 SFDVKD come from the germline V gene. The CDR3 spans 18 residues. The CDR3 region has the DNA TGTGCCACCAGTGGTCCTTTTCGGGGGACAGGTCCCTACAATGGGCAGTTCTTC. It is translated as CATSGPFRGTGPYNGQFF.

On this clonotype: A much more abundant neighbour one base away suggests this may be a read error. CDR3 sequence reads: CASSIAGNEQFF. DNA of the CDR3: TGTGCCAGCAGCATAGCGGGGAATGAGCAGTTCTTC. The chain joins TRBV7-2 to TRBJ2-1; 8 bases align to TRBD2. Germline V gene lookup returns CDR1 SGHTA and CDR2 FQGNSA. This CDR3 region has 12 residues.

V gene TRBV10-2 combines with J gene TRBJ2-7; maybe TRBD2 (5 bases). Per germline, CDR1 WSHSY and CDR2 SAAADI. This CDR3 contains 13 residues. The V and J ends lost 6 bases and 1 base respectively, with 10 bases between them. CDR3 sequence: CASSPRRSYEQYF. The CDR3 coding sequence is TGCGCCAGCAGCCCTCGGAGGTCCTACGAGCAGTACTTC.

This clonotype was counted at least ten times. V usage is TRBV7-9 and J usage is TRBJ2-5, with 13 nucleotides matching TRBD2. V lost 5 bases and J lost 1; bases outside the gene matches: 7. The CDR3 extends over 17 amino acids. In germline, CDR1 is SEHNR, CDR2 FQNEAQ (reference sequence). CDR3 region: CASSRTSGSQTQETQYF. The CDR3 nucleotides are TGTGCCAGCAGCCGGACTAGCGGGAGCCAAACCCAAGAGACCCAGTACTTC.